A single count supports the clone carrying this T cell receptor beta chain. Its antigen remains unidentified. This entry is derived from a study of T cell responses to AZD1222 COVID-19 vaccine. Study findings and constraints: The study found vaccine-associated CD4 TCRs spanning spike, dominant at 160-218 and 743-854.

The repertoire was sequenced with immunoSEQ multiplex PCR; TCRdb's copy has only in-frame clones and lacks some. The sample yields 150,000 or so clones, 90% seen once. The CDR3 covers 15 residues. CDR1 and CDR2 (germline): ENHRY, SYGVKD. The V end lost 0 bases, the J end lost 5 bases, and 11 bases lay between the germline ends. The receptor's source is an adult who received the AZD1222 COVID-19 vaccine. This chain links TRBV10-3 with TRBJ1-5, with no clear D. This sample comprised peripheral blood, obtained 28 days after the second AZD1222 dose. CDR3 residues: CAISESIGMDQPQHF. In nucleotides, the CDR3 is TGTGCCATCAGTGAGTCCATTGGGATGGATCAGCCCCAGCATTTT.